Listed below are T cell receptor beta chains from one sample, sequenced in a study of OX40 agonist ivuxolimab in advanced cancers. Using immunoSEQ multiplex PCR, the repertoire was profiled, and TCRdb retains in-frame clones only, with some absent. The sample has 70,000 or so clones; about three quarters are singletons. Here the sequenced sample was CD4+ or CD8+ T cells sorted from blood, taken in a trial of the OX40 agonist ivuxolimab. The receptor source for this set is an adult with an advanced solid tumor such as melanoma, head and neck, liver or kidney cancer. CDR3s include the opening cysteine and the closing phenylalanine or tryptophan. The D gene is left open where the match is weak. Clone size is stated in some rows and not others, as once, few, many or a class when expanded.

d_gene: TRBD1; j_gene: TRBJ2-7; abundance: -; v_gene: TRBV18; CDR3nt: TGTGCCAGCTCACTAACAGGGGCGTACGAGCAGTACTTC; CDR3aa: CASSLTGAYEQYF
d_gene: -; j_gene: TRBJ2-7; abundance: -; v_gene: TRBV5-5; CDR3nt: TGTGCCAGCAGCTTAGAAGGGACGGTTAACGAGCAGTACTTC; CDR3aa: CASSLEGTVNEQYF
d_gene: -; j_gene: TRBJ1-3; abundance: -; v_gene: TRBV7-9; CDR3nt: TGTGCCAGCAGCTCAGGACAGTTCTCTGGAAACACCATATATTTT; CDR3aa: CASSSGQFSGNTIYF
d_gene: -; j_gene: TRBJ2-7; abundance: -; v_gene: TRBV7-9; CDR3nt: TGTGCCAGCAGCTACTTGTCTCGGGACGGGAGCTCCTACGAGCAGTACTTC; CDR3aa: CASSYLSRDGSSYEQYF
d_gene: TRBD2; j_gene: TRBJ2-3; abundance: -; v_gene: TRBV6-5; CDR3nt: TGTGCCAGCAGTCGAGGGACTAGCGGGCTGGGGGGGCAGTATTTT; CDR3aa: CASSRGTSGLGGQYF
d_gene: -; j_gene: TRBJ1-3; abundance: -; v_gene: TRBV28; CDR3nt: TGTGCCAGCAGTCGGACAGTCTCTGGAAACACCATATATTTT; CDR3aa: CASSRTVSGNTIYF
d_gene: -; j_gene: TRBJ2-3; abundance: -; v_gene: TRBV6-5; CDR3nt: TGTGCCAGCAGTTACTCGAAGCCGGGTTTCACGTATTTT; CDR3aa: CASSYSKPGFTYF
d_gene: TRBD1; j_gene: TRBJ1-5; abundance: few; v_gene: TRBV10-3; CDR3nt: TGTGCCATCAGTGAAGTGGACTCGGGACAGGGGGTTTACCAGCCCCAGCATTTT; CDR3aa: CAISEVDSGQGVYQPQHF
d_gene: -; j_gene: TRBJ1-1; abundance: -; v_gene: TRBV11-1; CDR3nt: TGTGCCAGCAGCTTAGGAGCACATATTATAGCTGAAGCTTTCTTT; CDR3aa: CASSLGAHIIAEAFF
d_gene: TRBD2; j_gene: TRBJ2-4; abundance: -; v_gene: TRBV6-5; CDR3nt: TGTGCCAGCAAGATGACTAGCGGGGGAAGAAACATTCAGTACTTC; CDR3aa: CASKMTSGGRNIQYF
d_gene: -; j_gene: TRBJ2-1; abundance: -; v_gene: TRBV5-1; CDR3nt: TGCGCCAGCAGCTTTGATCCCGGAGTTAACAATGAGCAGTTCTTC; CDR3aa: CASSFDPGVNNEQFF
d_gene: -; j_gene: TRBJ1-5; abundance: -; v_gene: TRBV27; CDR3nt: TGTGCCAGCAGTTTCGCCGAGGGGCAGCCCCAGCATTTT; CDR3aa: CASSFAEGQPQHF
d_gene: -; j_gene: TRBJ1-3; abundance: -; v_gene: TRBV6-5; CDR3nt: TGTGCCAGCAGAGGCCCGCACTCTGGAAACACCATATATTTT; CDR3aa: CASRGPHSGNTIYF
d_gene: -; j_gene: TRBJ1-5; abundance: -; v_gene: TRBV4-1; CDR3nt: TGCGCCAGCAGCCAAGATTCGTTGAATCAGCCCCAGCATTTT; CDR3aa: CASSQDSLNQPQHF
d_gene: -; j_gene: TRBJ2-3; abundance: -; v_gene: TRBV27; CDR3nt: TGTGCCAGCAGTTTACGACTTCGCACAGATACGCAGTATTTT; CDR3aa: CASSLRLRTDTQYF
d_gene: -; j_gene: TRBJ1-5; abundance: -; v_gene: TRBV10-1; CDR3nt: TGCGCCAGCAGTGCAGGAGGGGATCAGCCCCAGCATTTT; CDR3aa: CASSAGGDQPQHF
d_gene: TRBD1; j_gene: TRBJ1-2; abundance: once; v_gene: TRBV5-6; CDR3nt: TGTGCCAGCAGCTTACAGGGGAACTATGGCTACACCTTC; CDR3aa: CASSLQGNYGYTF
d_gene: -; j_gene: TRBJ1-1; abundance: -; v_gene: TRBV18; CDR3nt: TGTGCCAGCTCACCAAAGGCCAACACTGAAGCTTTCTTT; CDR3aa: CASSPKANTEAFF
d_gene: -; j_gene: TRBJ2-1; abundance: -; v_gene: TRBV28; CDR3nt: TGTGCCAGCAGCCGGACTGTTACCTACAATGAGCAGTTCTTC; CDR3aa: CASSRTVTYNEQFF
d_gene: -; j_gene: TRBJ2-3; abundance: -; v_gene: TRBV5-1; CDR3nt: TGCGCCAGCAGCCGAGAGCGTGCAGATACGCAGTATTTT; CDR3aa: CASSRERADTQYF
d_gene: -; j_gene: TRBJ2-7; abundance: -; v_gene: TRBV28; CDR3nt: TGTGCCAGCAGTTTACTACAATCCTACGAGCAGTACTTC; CDR3aa: CASSLLQSYEQYF
d_gene: -; j_gene: TRBJ2-2; abundance: few; v_gene: TRBV28; CDR3nt: TGTGCCAGCAGTTTACTAGCGAAAACCGGGGAGCTGTTTTTT; CDR3aa: CASSLLAKTGELFF
d_gene: -; j_gene: TRBJ2-2; abundance: -; v_gene: TRBV5-1; CDR3nt: TGCGCCAGCAGCTTCCTGGGGGCGAACACCGGGGAGCTGTTTTTT; CDR3aa: CASSFLGANTGELFF
d_gene: -; j_gene: TRBJ1-5; abundance: -; v_gene: TRBV6-1; CDR3nt: TGTGCCAGCGAGGGGCAGCCCTATAGCAATCAGCCCCAGCATTTT; CDR3aa: CASEGQPYSNQPQHF
d_gene: -; j_gene: TRBJ1-4; abundance: -; v_gene: TRBV11-3; CDR3nt: TGTGCCAGCAGCCCCGGTGGGGGTAATAATGAAAAACTGTTTTTT; CDR3aa: CASSPGGGNNEKLFF
d_gene: TRBD1; j_gene: TRBJ1-2; abundance: -; v_gene: TRBV5-1; CDR3nt: TGCGCCAGCAGCTTGGGAGGGACAGCGAACTATGGCTACACCTTC; CDR3aa: CASSLGGTANYGYTF
d_gene: -; j_gene: TRBJ2-5; abundance: -; v_gene: TRBV10-3; CDR3nt: TGTGCCATCAGTGGGAGGGGAGAGACCCAGTACTTC; CDR3aa: CAISGRGETQYF
d_gene: -; j_gene: TRBJ2-3; abundance: -; v_gene: TRBV6-5; CDR3nt: TGTGCCAGCAGTTTCGAGGGTGTCCGTACGCAGTATTTT; CDR3aa: CASSFEGVRTQYF